This T cell receptor (beta chain) was profiled in a study of T cells expressing NK-cell markers. About the research overall: According to the study, TCR beta repertoires originated from sorted CD3+CD56+NKG2C+, CD3+CD56+NKG2C- and CD3+CD56-NKG2C+ T cells. Study-level findings and limits: The HCMV specificity of the expanded NKG2C+ T cell clones stayed unresolved.

Germline values: CDR1 MNHEY, CDR2 SMNVEV (reference sequence). The CDR3 totals 12 residues. Remarks on this clonotype: The antigen is unknown.

TCRdb re-called the 5' RACE reads; every CDR3 protein appears as one record, without DNA. This sample lists a few hundred thousand distinct CDR3 sequences; its ten largest clones have 5.2%. The genes are TRBV27 and TRBJ1-1; TCRdb's D call, TRBD1, is unchecked because there is no DNA. The sample consisted of blood T cells: a sorted CD56 or NKG2C T cell subset, CD4+ or CD8+ T cells, or bulk PBMC T cells (not recorded which). This TCR came from a man aged 18 to 69 in good health. CDR3 sequence: CASATGDTEAFF.